This TCR beta chain emerged from a study of blood T cell repertoires in COVID-19. The assay was immunoSEQ multiplex PCR, and TCRdb's table has in-frame clones only and misses some. The sample includes about 350,000 clones, roughly 87% of them seen just once. In Seattle, patients joined the study during active infection and were tracked longitudinally. This CDR3 is 15 amino acids long. Losses at the gene ends were 2 bases for V and 4 bases for J; bases not matched to a gene: 5. CDR1 is SGHAT, CDR2 FQNNGV, per germline. The chain uses TRBV11-2 and TRBJ2-7; TRBD1 agrees at 10 bases. Sample: peripheral blood. This TCR came from a man aged 25-45 years with COVID-19, enrolled during active disease. The DNA for the CDR3 is TGTGCCAGCAGCTTAAGGGACAGGGGTGGGTACGAGCAGTACTTC. Protein: CASSLRDRGGYEQYF.